What follows are 31 T cell receptor beta chains derived from one specimen sequenced in a study of T cells expressing NK-cell markers. TCRdb reprocessed the 5' RACE reads and reports one entry per CDR3 protein, with no DNA. The listing contains 550,000 or so distinct CDR3 sequences. Sequencing was carried out using blood T cells: a sorted CD56 or NKG2C T cell subset, CD4+ or CD8+ T cells, or bulk PBMC T cells (not recorded which). Every receptor here comes from a man in his late teens or twenties in good health.

This sequence joins TRBV5-1 and TRBJ2-2; TCRdb reports TRBD1, a call that lacks DNA to check it against. CDR1 SGHRS and CDR2 YFSETQ come from the germline V gene. CDR3 length: 16 amino acids. CDR3 protein: CASSYGTGVLDGELFF. Full variable domain (missing parts from reference TRBV5-1 and TRBJ2-2): KAGVTQTPRYLIKTRGQQVTLSCSPISGHRSVSWYQQTPGQGLQFLFEYFSETQRNKGNFPGRFSGRQFSNSRSEMNVSTLELGDSALYLCASSYGTGVLDGELFFGEGSRLTVL.

The rearrangement links TRBV5-1 to TRBJ2-7; with no DNA, the TCRdb D assignment of TRBD1 cannot be verified. This CDR3 region has 15 residues. Germline CDR1 is SGHRS and CDR2 is YFSETQ. This chain's CDR3 is CASSSPQGSSYEQYF.

The chain joins TRBV7-9 to TRBJ2-1; checking the TCRdb D call of TRBD1 is not possible without DNA. This CDR3 contains 12 residues. Germline V gives CDR1 SEHNR, CDR2 FQNEAQ (reference sequence). CDR3 in amino acids: CASSPGVSEQFF.

The gene calls are TRBV11-2 and TRBJ2-2. This CDR3 region has 12 residues. Germline V gene sequence: CDR1 SGHAT, CDR2 FQNNGV. Here the CDR3 reads CASSSIKGELFF.

The chain is built from TRBV5-1 and TRBJ2-1; the D call from TCRdb, TRBD1, cannot be confirmed without DNA. The CDR3 length is 14 residues. From germline, CDR1 is SGHRS and CDR2 YFSETQ. CDR3 sequence reads: CASRQGERYNEQFF. Based on the CDR3 plus reference TRBV5-1 and TRBJ2-1, the full variable domain is KAGVTQTPRYLIKTRGQQVTLSCSPISGHRSVSWYQQTPGQGLQFLFEYFSETQRNKGNFPGRFSGRQFSNSRSEMNVSTLELGDSALYLCASRQGERYNEQFFGPGTRLTVL.

The V gene is TRBV13, the J gene TRBJ2-2. CDR3 length: 13 residues. The germline gives CDR1 PRHDT, CDR2 FYEKMQ (reference sequence). The CDR3 here is CASSLERPGELFF.

The chain joins TRBV7-2 to TRBJ2-5; TCRdb's D call, TRBD2, is unchecked because there is no DNA. The CDR3 loop spans 15 amino acids. The germline V gene encodes CDR1 SGHTA and CDR2 FQGNSA. The CDR3: CASSRTLAEQETQYF.

The chain links TRBV6-2 or TRBV6-3 to TRBJ2-1; TCRdb names TRBD2, which stays unverified in the absence of DNA. CDR3 length: 12 residues. Germline V gene data show CDR1 as MNHEY and CDR2 as SVGEGT. The CDR3 here is CASTTRGGEQFF.

V is TRBV10-3 and J is TRBJ2-3; the TCRdb call, TRBD2, lacks DNA for checking. The germline V gene encodes CDR1 ENHRY and CDR2 SYGVKD. The CDR3 contains 13 residues. The CDR3 is CAISERSSDTQYF.

The chain is built from TRBV27 and TRBJ2-5; TCRdb selects TRBD1, and the lack of DNA leaves this call unchecked. Germline V gives CDR1 MNHEY, CDR2 SMNVEV (reference sequence). The CDR3 length is 18 residues. The CDR3 loop is CASSLFGQGQGPGETQYF.

The chain has TRBV12-3 or TRBV12-4 and TRBJ2-3; with no DNA, the TCRdb D assignment of TRBD2 cannot be verified. This CDR3 spans 13 amino acids. This CDR3 is CASRPGLAAVKYF.

The chain combines TRBV4-3 with TRBJ2-7; no DNA is available, so the TRBD1 call from TCRdb remains unchecked. Germline V gene sequence: CDR1 LGHNA, CDR2 YSLEER. The CDR3 sequence is 16 residues long. The chain's CDR3 is CASSQDFRDGVYEQYF.

The chain couples TRBV12-3 or TRBV12-4 to TRBJ2-3; the D gene TCRdb calls, TRBD2, cannot be checked with no DNA. The CDR3 covers 17 residues. CDR3 sequence: CASSPTPGLAPTDTQYF.

The chain links TRBV11-1 to TRBJ2-1; TCRdb proposes TRBD2, but this gene call is untestable without DNA. Germline loops: CDR1 SGHAT, CDR2 FQDESV (reference sequence). CDR3 length equals 18 residues. CDR3 loop: CASSLPGVQGLSYNEQFF.

The chain joins TRBV12-3 or TRBV12-4 to TRBJ2-5; TCRdb proposes TRBD1, but this gene call is untestable without DNA. CDR3 size: 15 residues. This CDR3 reads CASSPLQAGRETQYF.

This chain links TRBV2 with TRBJ1-5; TCRdb proposes TRBD1, but this gene call is untestable without DNA. CDR1 SNHLY and CDR2 FYNNEI come from the germline V gene. This CDR3 has 14 amino acids. This CDR3 reads CASTPKGGLQPQHF.

This rearrangement joins TRBV6-5 to TRBJ2-1; TCRdb calls TRBD2, which cannot be checked without DNA. CDR3 size: 13 residues. Germline V gene data show CDR1 as MNHEY and CDR2 as SVGAGI. This chain's CDR3 is CASSRLGHNEQFF.

The genes are TRBV7-2 and TRBJ2-1; the D gene TCRdb calls, TRBD1, cannot be checked with no DNA. The CDR3 has 13 residues. Germline CDR1 is SGHTA and CDR2 is FQGNSA. This CDR3 reads CASSPGVGWEQFF.

The chain joins TRBV9 to TRBJ2-1; TCRdb reports TRBD2, a call that lacks DNA to check it against. This CDR3 has 15 amino acids. Looked up from germline, CDR1 is SGDLS and CDR2 is YYNGEE. The CDR3 spells CASSEGTIPFNEQFF. Full variable domain (missing parts from reference TRBV9 and TRBJ2-1): DSGVTQTPKHLITATGQRVTLRCSPRSGDLSVYWYQQSLDQGLQFLIQYYNGEERAKGNILERFSAQQFPDLHSELNLSSLELGDSALYFCASSEGTIPFNEQFFGPGTRLTVL.

The rearrangement links TRBV5-1 to TRBJ2-1; TCRdb calls TRBD2, which cannot be checked without DNA. This CDR3 contains 11 residues. Germline CDR1 reads SGHRS; CDR2 reads YFSETQ. The CDR3 sequence: CASRLANEQFF.

This chain joins TRBV7-9 and TRBJ1-4; no DNA is available, so the TRBD1 call from TCRdb remains unchecked. The CDR3 has 16 amino acids. Germline CDR1 reads SEHNR; CDR2 reads FQNEAQ (reference sequence). CDR3 loop: CASSLSLSGVHEKLFF.

V usage is TRBV27 and J usage is TRBJ1-2; TCRdb's D gene call, TRBD1, goes unchecked for lack of DNA. Germline assignment: CDR1 MNHEY and CDR2 SMNVEV (reference sequence). This CDR3 has 13 residues. CDR3 sequence reads: CASSFRQGGGYTF.

The rearrangement links TRBV12-3 or TRBV12-4 to TRBJ2-1; the TCRdb call, TRBD1, lacks DNA for checking. The CDR3 has 12 amino acids. The chain's CDR3 is CASSYRGREQFF.

The CDR3 loop is CSASGLALLYEQFF. The chain carries TRBV20-1 and TRBJ2-1; TCRdb's D gene call, TRBD2, goes unchecked for lack of DNA. Germline CDR1 reads DFQATT; CDR2 reads SNEGSKA (reference sequence). This CDR3 spans 14 amino acids.

This rearrangement joins TRBV5-1 to TRBJ2-6; TCRdb designates TRBD1, a call that cannot be tested without DNA. The CDR3 spans 15 residues. The germline gives CDR1 SGHRS, CDR2 YFSETQ. The CDR3 loop is CASSLDRAGANVLTF. Variable domain in full (rest from reference TRBV5-1 and TRBJ2-6): KAGVTQTPRYLIKTRGQQVTLSCSPISGHRSVSWYQQTPGQGLQFLFEYFSETQRNKGNFPGRFSGRQFSNSRSEMNVSTLELGDSALYLCASSLDRAGANVLTFGAGSRLTVL.

This rearrangement joins TRBV7-9 to TRBJ2-5. The CDR3 is 13 residues long. In germline, CDR1 is SEHNR, CDR2 FQNEAQ (reference sequence). The CDR3 region is CASSRNSQETQYF. The whole variable domain, filled in from reference TRBV7-9 and TRBJ2-5, reads DTGVSQNPRHKITKRGQNVTFRCDPISEHNRLYWYRQTLGQGPEFLTYFQNEAQLEKSRLLSDRFSAERPKGSFSTLEIQRTEQGDSAMYLCASSRNSQETQYFGPGTRLLVL.

The J gene is TRBJ2-3, the V gene TRBV2; the D call of TRBD1 rests on TCRdb alone, since no DNA is present to check it. Germline values: CDR1 SNHLY, CDR2 FYNNEI. The length of the CDR3 is 12 residues. CDR3 in amino acids: CASQRDADTQYF.

CDR3 region: CASSLGARTDTQYF. The chain joins TRBV28 to TRBJ2-3. This CDR3 contains 14 residues. Per the germline V gene, CDR1 is MDHEN and CDR2 is SYDVKM.

The chain carries TRBV10-3 and TRBJ2-1; TCRdb picks TRBD1, but there is no DNA to check that call. This CDR3 comprises 13 residues. Germline V gene lookup returns CDR1 ENHRY and CDR2 SYGVKD. The CDR3 reads CATRGAVYNEQFF.

V usage is TRBV12-3 or TRBV12-4 and J usage is TRBJ2-2; absent DNA, TCRdb's TRBD2 call cannot be checked. CDR3 length: 19 residues. The CDR3 region is CASRQGTQGLEGKTGELFF.

The chain carries TRBV24-1 and TRBJ2-5; TCRdb lists TRBD1, though no DNA is available to test this call. The CDR3 sequence is 14 residues long. Germline lookup yields CDR1 KGHDR and CDR2 SFDVKD. The CDR3 sequence is CATSREGIGETQYF.